This is a list of T cell receptor beta chains from one sample in a study of tumor T cells in aggressive B-cell lymphoma. Using immunoSEQ multiplex PCR, the repertoire was profiled, and TCRdb retains in-frame clones only, with some absent. The table includes some 5,000 clones, 70% to 75% detected once. Sequenced: tumor tissue. These receptors originate from an adult with diffuse large B cell lymphoma. Both conserved end residues are part of each CDR3. Fields, in order: V gene, J gene, clone size, D gene, CDR3 DNA, CDR3 protein. D genes are given only for firm matches. Expanded clones are given a class, and other clones once, few, many or no size at all.

v_gene: TRBV5-6
j_gene: TRBJ2-2
abundance: -
d_gene: TRBD1
CDR3nt: TGTGCCAGCAGCGGGAGACAGGGAATGGCCGGGGAGCTGTTTTTT
CDR3aa: CASSGRQGMAGELFF

v_gene: TRBV7-8
j_gene: TRBJ2-7
abundance: -
d_gene: TRBD2
CDR3nt: TGTGCCAGCAGCTTAGCTCTAGCGGGAGTCGAGCAGTACTTC
CDR3aa: CASSLALAGVEQYF

v_gene: TRBV28
j_gene: TRBJ1-5
abundance: -
d_gene: -
CDR3nt: TGTGCCAGCAGTTTTCGGGGACAACAGCCCCAGCATTTT
CDR3aa: CASSFRGQQPQHF

v_gene: TRBV7-2
j_gene: TRBJ1-2
abundance: -
d_gene: TRBD1
CDR3nt: TGTGCCAGCAGCTTGGGACAGGGGGCTGAATATGGCTACACCTTC
CDR3aa: CASSLGQGAEYGYTF

v_gene: TRBV5-6
j_gene: TRBJ2-7
abundance: -
d_gene: TRBD2
CDR3nt: TGTGCCAGCAGGGCGACTAGCGGGAGAAGGGAGCAGTACTTC
CDR3aa: CASRATSGRREQYF

v_gene: TRBV20-1
j_gene: TRBJ2-7
abundance: -
d_gene: -
CDR3nt: TGCAGTGCCCTCCCCTACGAGCAGTACTTC
CDR3aa: CSALPYEQYF

v_gene: TRBV18
j_gene: TRBJ1-1
abundance: few
d_gene: -
CDR3nt: TGTGCCAGCTCAGCCCGAGACTTACGGGGGAACACTGAAGCTTTCTTT
CDR3aa: CASSARDLRGNTEAFF

v_gene: TRBV9
j_gene: TRBJ2-1
abundance: few
d_gene: TRBD2
CDR3nt: TGTGCCAGCAGCGAGGGACTAGCGGGAGTCAATGAGCAGTTCTTC
CDR3aa: CASSEGLAGVNEQFF

v_gene: TRBV5-1
j_gene: TRBJ1-1
abundance: once
d_gene: TRBD1
CDR3nt: TGCGCCAGCAGCCCGACAGGGAGGACTGAAGCTTTCTTT
CDR3aa: CASSPTGRTEAFF

v_gene: TRBV19
j_gene: TRBJ2-4
abundance: -
d_gene: -
CDR3nt: TGTGCCAGTGAGCCTATAGCCAAAAACATTCAGTACTTC
CDR3aa: CASEPIAKNIQYF

v_gene: TRBV4-1
j_gene: TRBJ2-1
abundance: -
d_gene: TRBD1
CDR3nt: TGCGCCAGCCGCGGGACAGGGGGGTACAATGAGCAGTTCTTC
CDR3aa: CASRGTGGYNEQFF

v_gene: TRBV19
j_gene: TRBJ1-5
abundance: -
d_gene: -
CDR3nt: TGTGCCAGTAATGGGGGGAGCAATCAGCCCCAGCATTTT
CDR3aa: CASNGGSNQPQHF

v_gene: TRBV27
j_gene: TRBJ2-5
abundance: -
d_gene: -
CDR3nt: TGTGCCAGCAGTCCAACCGGGAACCAAGAGACCCAGTACTTC
CDR3aa: CASSPTGNQETQYF

v_gene: TRBV6-5
j_gene: TRBJ2-7
abundance: -
d_gene: TRBD2
CDR3nt: TGTGCCAGCAGTGTGACTAGCGGGGGAACCTACGAGCAGTACTTC
CDR3aa: CASSVTSGGTYEQYF

v_gene: TRBV7-9
j_gene: TRBJ1-2
abundance: -
d_gene: -
CDR3nt: TGTGCCAGCAGCCCGGACAGATTAGCTAACTATGGCTACACCTTC
CDR3aa: CASSPDRLANYGYTF

v_gene: TRBV7-6
j_gene: TRBJ1-5
abundance: once
d_gene: TRBD1
CDR3nt: TGTGTCAGCAGCTTACGGACAGGGGGCTATAATCAGCCCCAGCATTTT
CDR3aa: CVSSLRTGGYNQPQHF

v_gene: TRBV5-6
j_gene: TRBJ2-2
abundance: once
d_gene: TRBD2
CDR3nt: TGTGCCAGCAGCTTTTCCTCTCGCGGGAGTGACACCGGGGAGCTGTTTTTT
CDR3aa: CASSFSSRGSDTGELFF

v_gene: TRBV7-2
j_gene: TRBJ1-4
abundance: few
d_gene: -
CDR3nt: TGTGCCAGCTCTAGTCGGCGGATTAATGAAAAACTGTTTTTT
CDR3aa: CASSSRRINEKLFF

v_gene: TRBV5-4
j_gene: TRBJ2-7
abundance: -
d_gene: TRBD1
CDR3nt: TGTGCCACCAGCTCGGACAGGGGAGAATCCTACGAGCAGTACTTC
CDR3aa: CATSSDRGESYEQYF

v_gene: TRBV9
j_gene: TRBJ2-1
abundance: few
d_gene: -
CDR3nt: TGTGCCAGCAGCGTAGAGATGGGGGCCAGGGATAATGAGCAGTTCTTC
CDR3aa: CASSVEMGARDNEQFF

v_gene: TRBV27
j_gene: TRBJ2-3
abundance: -
d_gene: TRBD1
CDR3nt: TGTGCCAGCAGTTTCGGGACAGTCACAGATACGCAGTATTTT
CDR3aa: CASSFGTVTDTQYF

v_gene: TRBV27
j_gene: TRBJ1-2
abundance: -
d_gene: -
CDR3nt: TGTGCCAGCAGTTCGGTTCCGGGGAGGACCGATGGCTACACCTTC
CDR3aa: CASSSVPGRTDGYTF

v_gene: TRBV19
j_gene: TRBJ2-5
abundance: -
d_gene: -
CDR3nt: TGTGCCAGTAGTATCGGCAGGGTGGTGGAGACCCAGTACTTC
CDR3aa: CASSIGRVVETQYF

v_gene: TRBV4-1
j_gene: TRBJ2-5
abundance: few
d_gene: -
CDR3nt: TGCGCCAGCAGCCCTGTCCAAAGCGGGACATGGGAGACCCAGTACTTC
CDR3aa: CASSPVQSGTWETQYF

v_gene: TRBV6-1
j_gene: TRBJ2-1
abundance: -
d_gene: TRBD1
CDR3nt: TGTGCCAGCAGTGAATCGCCAGGGGGAAGTTACAATGAGCAGTTCTTC
CDR3aa: CASSESPGGSYNEQFF

v_gene: TRBV11-2
j_gene: TRBJ2-3
abundance: -
d_gene: -
CDR3nt: TGTGCCAGCAGCTCCCGCAGGCCAGGGGGCACAGATACGCAGTATTTT
CDR3aa: CASSSRRPGGTDTQYF

v_gene: TRBV11-3
j_gene: TRBJ2-2
abundance: -
d_gene: -
CDR3nt: TGTGCCAGCAGCCCCTTGGGGGCAGACGGGGAGCTGTTTTTT
CDR3aa: CASSPLGADGELFF

v_gene: TRBV27
j_gene: TRBJ2-3
abundance: few
d_gene: TRBD2
CDR3nt: TGTGCCAGCAGTTTAGCGGGAGGCCACACAGATACGCAGTATTTT
CDR3aa: CASSLAGGHTDTQYF

v_gene: TRBV5-1
j_gene: TRBJ2-7
abundance: -
d_gene: -
CDR3nt: TGCGCCAGCAGCTCCTTAAGTTCCTACGGGAACGAGCAGTACTTC
CDR3aa: CASSSLSSYGNEQYF

v_gene: TRBV7-9
j_gene: TRBJ2-2
abundance: few
d_gene: TRBD1
CDR3nt: TGTGCCAGCAGCCCTGGGACAGACTCGAACACCGGGGAGCTGTTTTTT
CDR3aa: CASSPGTDSNTGELFF

v_gene: TRBV30
j_gene: TRBJ1-5
abundance: -
d_gene: -
CDR3nt: TGTGCCTGCTCCCCGGGTCAGGGGAGTCAGCCCCAGCATTTT
CDR3aa: CACSPGQGSQPQHF

v_gene: TRBV10-3
j_gene: TRBJ2-1
abundance: -
d_gene: -
CDR3nt: TGTGCCATCAATAAGGAGGGGGCGTACAATGAGCAGTTCTTC
CDR3aa: CAINKEGAYNEQFF

v_gene: TRBV5-1
j_gene: TRBJ2-2
abundance: -
d_gene: TRBD1
CDR3nt: TGCGCCAGCAGCTTGCAGGGGGCATTAACCGGGGAGCTGTTTTTT
CDR3aa: CASSLQGALTGELFF

v_gene: TRBV6-1
j_gene: TRBJ1-4
abundance: -
d_gene: -
CDR3nt: TGTGCCAGCAGTTTCTCTGGGGGGGGTGAAAAACTGTTTTTT
CDR3aa: CASSFSGGGEKLFF

v_gene: TRBV19
j_gene: TRBJ2-2
abundance: -
d_gene: -
CDR3nt: TGTGCCAGTAGTCTACGGGAAGCCGGGGAGCTGTTTTTT
CDR3aa: CASSLREAGELFF

v_gene: TRBV4-1
j_gene: TRBJ2-4
abundance: few
d_gene: TRBD1
CDR3nt: TGTGCCAGCAGTGAGACAGGGGCGAACATTCAGTACTTC
CDR3aa: CASSETGANIQYF

v_gene: TRBV7-9
j_gene: TRBJ1-3
abundance: -
d_gene: TRBD1
CDR3nt: TGTGCCAGCAGTCAAGGACAGGGATTTGGAAACACCATATATTTT
CDR3aa: CASSQGQGFGNTIYF

v_gene: TRBV7-8
j_gene: TRBJ2-7
abundance: -
d_gene: -
CDR3nt: TGTGCCAGCAGCTTAGTAGAGAGCTCCTACGAGCAGTACTTC
CDR3aa: CASSLVESSYEQYF

v_gene: TRBV4-3
j_gene: TRBJ2-7
abundance: -
d_gene: -
CDR3nt: TGCGCCAGCAGCCAAGCGCAGGCAGGGTACTACGAGCAGTACTTC
CDR3aa: CASSQAQAGYYEQYF

v_gene: TRBV14
j_gene: TRBJ2-7
abundance: -
d_gene: TRBD2
CDR3nt: TGTGCCAGCAGCCAACCCGGGACTAGTTTAATCTACGAGCAGTACTTC
CDR3aa: CASSQPGTSLIYEQYF

v_gene: TRBV5-4
j_gene: TRBJ2-5
abundance: -
d_gene: -
CDR3nt: TGTGCCAGCAGCTTGGAAAGCGGGCCGGAGACCCAGTACTTC
CDR3aa: CASSLESGPETQYF

v_gene: TRBV27
j_gene: TRBJ1-1
abundance: -
d_gene: TRBD1
CDR3nt: TGTGCCAGCAGTTTAACAGGGGGAGTCACTGAAGCTTTCTTT
CDR3aa: CASSLTGGVTEAFF

v_gene: TRBV9
j_gene: TRBJ2-3
abundance: -
d_gene: TRBD1
CDR3nt: TGTGCCAGCAGCCCCAGACAGGGGGGTAGCACAGATACGCAGTATTTT
CDR3aa: CASSPRQGGSTDTQYF